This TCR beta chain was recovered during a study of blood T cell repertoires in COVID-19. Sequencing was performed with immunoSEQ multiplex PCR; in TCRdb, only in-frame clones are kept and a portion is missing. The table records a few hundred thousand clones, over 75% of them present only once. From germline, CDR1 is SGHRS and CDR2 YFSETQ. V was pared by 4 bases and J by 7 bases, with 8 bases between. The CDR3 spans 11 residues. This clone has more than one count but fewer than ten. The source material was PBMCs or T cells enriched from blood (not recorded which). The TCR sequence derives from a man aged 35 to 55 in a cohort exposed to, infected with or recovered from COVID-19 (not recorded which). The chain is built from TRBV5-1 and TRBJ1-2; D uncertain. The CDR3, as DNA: TGCGCCAGCAGCGGCGGCGGTGGCTACACCTTC. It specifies CASSGGGGYTF.